The sequence of this T cell receptor beta chain was determined in a study of cytomegalovirus exposure and HLA in healthy donors. Study findings and constraints: Productive status was seen about 87% or about 30% of the time for most TCR beta V segments in an earlier analysis. In a later analysis, compared with equally common non-associated chains, HLA-associated beta chains were more expanded. A later analysis found most CMV-associated TCR beta chains apparently HLA-restricted. Association of a missense DCLRE1C variant with TCR beta V- and J-gene trimming was reported in a later analysis.

Deletions cut 0 bases from V and 3 bases from J, with 18 bases between. Per the germline V gene, CDR1 is SGDLS and CDR2 is YYNGEE. The CDR3 length is 17 residues. PCR involved 60 Vbeta and 13 Jbeta primers. The method was immunoSEQ multiplex PCR; TCRdb's version includes in-frame clones alone and lacks a portion of them. The table lists some 110,000 clones, 74% of them singletons. For this clone: The antigen is not known.

Sequencing was done on a sample of PBMCs. The chain is built from TRBV9 and TRBJ1-1; no clear D gene. This clonotype was sampled from a woman aged 50 to 60 in good health and CMV-seropositive. This chain's CDR3 is CASSVAVSQSRDTEAFF. As DNA, the CDR3 is TGTGCCAGCAGCGTAGCAGTCTCTCAGAGCCGGGACACTGAAGCTTTCTTT. Together with reference TRBV9 and TRBJ1-1, the CDR3 gives the full variable domain: DSGVTQTPKHLITATGQRVTLRCSPRSGDLSVYWYQQSLDQGLQFLIQYYNGEERAKGNILERFSAQQFPDLHSELNLSSLELGDSALYFCASSVAVSQSRDTEAFFGQGTRLTVV.